These T cell receptor beta chains were read from a single sample in a study of spatial heterogeneity in lung cancer. Using its own MiXCR run on the 5' RACE reads, TCRdb lists one record per CDR3 protein. The sample lists around 27,000 distinct CDR3 sequences; 5.4% were seen once. The sample was PBMCs, taken at follow-up. These receptors were obtained from a female donor with early-stage non-small cell lung cancer. CDR3s include the opening cysteine and the closing phenylalanine or tryptophan. The D gene is left open where the match is weak. Clone size is stated in some rows and not others, as once, few, many or a class when expanded.

>TRBD2|many|TRBJ2-3|TRBV20-1
CSAQREASTDTQYF
TGCAGTGCCCAACGGGAGGCTAGCACAGATACGCAGTATTTT
>NA|many|TRBJ1-3|TRBV7-8
CASSLGPGMNTIYF
TGTGCCAGCAGCTTAGGTCCGGGAATGAACACCATATATTTT
>TRBD1|medium-sized|TRBJ2-1|TRBV7-3
CASSFPPGAPGQGDYNEQFF
TGTGCCAGCAGCTTCCCCCCCGGGGCCCCTGGACAGGGTGACTACAATGAGCAGTTCTTC
>NA|many|TRBJ2-6|TRBV4-3
CASSQDISGANVLTF
TGCGCCAGCAGCCAAGACATCTCTGGGGCCAACGTCCTGACTTTC
>NA|NA|TRBJ1-2|TRBV28
CASSLTPHPSSRNFGTPVYGYTF
TGTGCCAGCAGTTTAACCCCACATCCATCATCACGAAATTTTGGCACCCCGGTCTATGGCTACACCTTC
>TRBD1|many|TRBJ1-1|TRBV29-1
CSAGQGRNTEAFF
TGCAGCGCGGGACAGGGAAGGAACACTGAAGCTTTCTTT
>NA|many|TRBJ2-7|TRBV7-3
CASSAQQGLEQYF
TGTGCCAGCAGCGCACAACAGGGACTAGAGCAGTACTTC
>TRBD1|many|TRBJ2-6|TRBV6-1
CASSTGTGGTGANVLTF
TGTGCCAGCAGTACCGGGACAGGGGGGACTGGGGCCAACGTCCTGACTTTC
>NA|NA|TRBJ2-5|TRBV3-1
CASSQGGTQYF
TGTGCCAGCAGCCAAGGTGGGACCCAGTACTTC
>NA|many|TRBJ2-3|TRBV4-3
CASSQDSGRDTQYF
TGCGCCAGCAGCCAAGATAGTGGGAGAGATACGCAGTATTTT
>NA|many|TRBJ2-7|TRBV20-1
CSARDLLGHEQYF
TGCAGTGCTAGAGATCTTCTGGGTCACGAGCAGTACTTC
>NA|many|TRBJ2-5|TRBV4-2
CASSQDWGGTQYF
TGTGCCAGCAGCCAAGACTGGGGAGGGACCCAGTACTTC
>NA|many|TRBJ2-7|TRBV27
CASSSQSSEQYF
TGTGCCAGCAGTTCACAGTCCTCCGAGCAGTACTTC
>TRBD1|many|TRBJ2-7|TRBV27
CASSPGTVSYEQYF
TGTGCCAGCAGTCCGGGGACAGTTTCCTACGAGCAGTACTTC
>NA|NA|TRBJ1-1|TRBV3-1
CASSRRRVNTEAFF
TGTGCCAGCAGCCGCCGCAGGGTGAACACTGAAGCTTTCTTT
>TRBD1|few|TRBJ1-1|TRBV6-5
CASSYSTGWTEAFF
TGTGCCAGCAGTTACTCGACAGGGTGGACTGAAGCTTTCTTT
>NA|many|TRBJ2-7|TRBV5-4
CASSSGTLTYEQYF
TGTGCCAGCAGCTCCGGGACTCTTACGTACGAGCAGTACTTC
>TRBD1|many|TRBJ2-5|TRBV4-3
CASSQERTGVETQYF
TGCGCCAGCAGCCAAGAGCGCACAGGGGTAGAGACCCAGTACTTC
>NA|many|TRBJ1-5|TRBV2
CASSVGSFQPQHF
TGTGCCAGCAGTGTCGGGAGTTTTCAGCCCCAGCATTTT
>NA|many|TRBJ1-6|TRBV7-9
CASSSGGRGPNSPLHF
TGTGCCAGCAGCTCTGGGGGCAGGGGCCCCAATTCACCCCTCCACTTT
>TRBD2|many|TRBJ2-7|TRBV20-1
CSARAQTSREQYF
TGCAGTGCTAGAGCCCAGACTAGCCGCGAGCAGTACTTC
>NA|many|TRBJ2-5|TRBV3-1
CASSTEETQYF
TGTGCCAGCAGCACCGAAGAGACCCAGTACTTC
>TRBD2|medium-sized|TRBJ2-5|TRBV6-5
CASSRTSQETQYF
TGTGCCAGCAGCAGGACTAGCCAAGAGACCCAGTACTTC
>TRBD2|medium-sized|TRBJ2-1|TRBV29-1
CSVENSGGYNEQFF
TGCAGCGTGGAAAATAGCGGGGGCTACAATGAGCAGTTCTTC
>TRBD2|many|TRBJ2-5|TRBV9
CASSVTSGSQETQYF
TGTGCCAGCAGCGTAACTAGCGGGAGCCAAGAGACCCAGTACTTC
>NA|NA|TRBJ2-3|TRBV24-1
CATSEVTGTSTDTQYF
TGTGCCACCAGTGAGGTGACAGGAACTAGCACAGATACGCAGTATTTT
>NA|NA|TRBJ2-1|TRBV5-5
CASSPTGLLLYNEQFF
TGTGCCAGCAGCCCCACCGGACTCCTCCTTTACAATGAGCAGTTCTTC
>TRBD1|many|TRBJ2-1|TRBV19
CASTPRDRGSHEQFF
TGTGCCAGTACCCCCCGGGACAGGGGGAGTCATGAGCAGTTCTTC
>TRBD1|many|TRBJ1-6|TRBV29-1
CSVALTGDNSPLHF
TGCAGCGTTGCCTTGACAGGGGATAATTCACCCCTCCACTTT
>NA|few|TRBJ2-7|TRBV12-3/TRBV12-4
CASSLGRTVTYEQYF
TGTGCCAGCAGTTTGGGACGGACCGTAACCTACGAGCAGTACTTC
>NA|many|TRBJ1-1|TRBV15
CATSGRTLKTEAFF
TGTGCCACCAGCGGTAGGACGTTGAAAACTGAAGCTTTCTTT
>TRBD2|few|TRBJ2-1|TRBV20-1
CSATRLAGGSYNEQFF
TGCAGTGCTACCCGACTAGCGGGGGGCTCCTACAATGAGCAGTTCTTC
>NA|many|TRBJ2-7|TRBV10-3
CAISSSYEQYF
TGTGCCATCAGTAGCTCCTACGAGCAGTACTTC
>TRBD1|many|TRBJ1-5|TRBV7-2
CASSFGQGTQPQHF
TGTGCCAGCAGCTTCGGACAGGGGACTCAGCCCCAGCATTTT
>TRBD1|many|TRBJ1-1|TRBV7-2
CASSWGDARQGAEAFF
TGTGCCAGCAGCTGGGGGGATGCCCGACAGGGGGCTGAAGCTTTCTTT
>NA|few|TRBJ2-1|TRBV5-1
CASSLGGIAVSSYNEQFF
TGCGCCAGCAGCTTGGGGGGCATAGCGGTAAGCTCCTACAATGAGCAGTTCTTC
>NA|many|TRBJ2-7|TRBV6-1
CASSERTPGEQYF
TGTGCCAGCAGTGAAAGGACTCCGGGGGAGCAGTACTTC
>NA|many|TRBJ2-1|TRBV10-3
CAITAGEGPYNEQFF
TGTGCCATCACCGCCGGGGAAGGGCCCTACAATGAGCAGTTCTTC
>NA|many|TRBJ2-7|TRBV4-3
CASSQDNGPYEQYF
TGCGCCAGCAGCCAAGATAACGGCCCCTACGAGCAGTACTTC
>TRBD2|many|TRBJ2-2|TRBV12-3/TRBV12-4
CASTSEGPSGSLLSGELFF
TGTGCCAGCACCTCAGAGGGTCCTAGCGGGAGCCTTCTAAGCGGGGAGCTGTTTTTT
>TRBD2|NA|TRBJ2-7|TRBV7-2
CASSLSGAPYEQYF
TGTGCCAGCAGCCTTAGCGGGGCCCCCTACGAGCAGTACTTC
>NA|few|TRBJ2-7|TRBV7-8
CASSSTSQGFYEQYF
TGTGCCAGCAGCTCCACCTCACAGGGTTTCTACGAGCAGTACTTC